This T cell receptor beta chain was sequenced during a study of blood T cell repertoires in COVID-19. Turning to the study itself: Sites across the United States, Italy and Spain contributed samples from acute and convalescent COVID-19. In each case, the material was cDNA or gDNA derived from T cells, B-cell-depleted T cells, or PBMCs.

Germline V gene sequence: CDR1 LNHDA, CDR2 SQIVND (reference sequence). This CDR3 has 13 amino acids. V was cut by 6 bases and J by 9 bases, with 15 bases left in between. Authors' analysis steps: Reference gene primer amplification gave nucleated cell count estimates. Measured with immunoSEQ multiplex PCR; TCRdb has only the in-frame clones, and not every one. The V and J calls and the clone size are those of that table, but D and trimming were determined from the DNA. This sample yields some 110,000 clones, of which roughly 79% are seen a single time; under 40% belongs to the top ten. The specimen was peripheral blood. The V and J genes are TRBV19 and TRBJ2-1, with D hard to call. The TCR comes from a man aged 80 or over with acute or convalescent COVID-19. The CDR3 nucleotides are TGTGCCAGTAGGACTCCTAGGCGTGGTGAGCAGTTCTTC. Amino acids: CASRTPRRGEQFF.